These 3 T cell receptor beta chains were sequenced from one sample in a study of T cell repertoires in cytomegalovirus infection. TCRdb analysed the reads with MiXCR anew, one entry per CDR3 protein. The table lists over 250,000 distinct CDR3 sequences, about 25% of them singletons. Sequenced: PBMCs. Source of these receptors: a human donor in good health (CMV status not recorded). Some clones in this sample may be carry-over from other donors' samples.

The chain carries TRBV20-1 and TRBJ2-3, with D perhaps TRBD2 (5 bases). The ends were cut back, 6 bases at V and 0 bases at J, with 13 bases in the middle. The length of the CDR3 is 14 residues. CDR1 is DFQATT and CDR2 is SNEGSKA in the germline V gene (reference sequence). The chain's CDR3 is CSARGASSTDTQYF. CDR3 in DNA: TGCAGTGCCCGGGGTGCCTCTAGCACAGATACGCAGTATTTT.

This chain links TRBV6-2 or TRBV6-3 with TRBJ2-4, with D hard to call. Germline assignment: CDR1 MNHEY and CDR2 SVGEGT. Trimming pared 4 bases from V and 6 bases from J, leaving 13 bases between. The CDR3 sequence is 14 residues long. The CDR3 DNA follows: TGTGCCAGCAGTTCCCCGGGCAATACAAACATTCAGTACTTC. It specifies CASSSPGNTNIQYF.

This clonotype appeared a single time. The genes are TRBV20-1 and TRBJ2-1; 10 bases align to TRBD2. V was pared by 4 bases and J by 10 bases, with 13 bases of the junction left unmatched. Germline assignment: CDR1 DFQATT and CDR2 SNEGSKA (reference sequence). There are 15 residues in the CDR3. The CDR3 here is CSATRGGLAGDEQFF. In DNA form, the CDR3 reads TGCAGTGCTACCCGTGGGGGGCTAGCGGGAGACGAGCAGTTCTTC.